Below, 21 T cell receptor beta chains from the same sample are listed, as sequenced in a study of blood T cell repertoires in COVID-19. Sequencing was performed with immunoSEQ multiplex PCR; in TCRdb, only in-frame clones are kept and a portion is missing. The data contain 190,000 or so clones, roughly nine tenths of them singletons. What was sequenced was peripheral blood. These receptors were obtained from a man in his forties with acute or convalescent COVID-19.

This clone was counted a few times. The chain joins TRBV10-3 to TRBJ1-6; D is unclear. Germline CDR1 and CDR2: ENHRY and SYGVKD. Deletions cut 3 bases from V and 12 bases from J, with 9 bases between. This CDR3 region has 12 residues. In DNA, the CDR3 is TGTGCCATCAGTGAAATGGGAGGACCCCTCCACTTT. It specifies CAISEMGGPLHF.

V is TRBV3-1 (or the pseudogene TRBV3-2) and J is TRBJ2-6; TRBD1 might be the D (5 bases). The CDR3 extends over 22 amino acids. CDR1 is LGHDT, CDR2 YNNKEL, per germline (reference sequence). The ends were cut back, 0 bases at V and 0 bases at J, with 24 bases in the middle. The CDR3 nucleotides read TGTGCCAGCAGCCAAGAGGCAGGGCCGCCTCTCATAACGGGCTCTGGGGCCAACGTCCTGACTTTC. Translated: CASSQEAGPPLITGSGANVLTF.

The CDR3 is CASSPDQTVQETQYF. The CDR3 nucleotides are TGTGCCAGCTCTCCCGACCAAACAGTCCAAGAGACCCAGTACTTC. The gene calls are TRBV18 and TRBJ2-5; no reliable D call. CDR3 length: 15 residues. CDR1 is KGHSH and CDR2 is LQKENI in the germline V gene. V was cut by 6 bases and J by 1 base, with 15 bases left in between.

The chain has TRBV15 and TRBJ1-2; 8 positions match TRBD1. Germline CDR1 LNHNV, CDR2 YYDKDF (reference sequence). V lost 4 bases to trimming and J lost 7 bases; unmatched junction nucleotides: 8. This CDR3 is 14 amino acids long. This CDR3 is CATSTGTGNLGYTF. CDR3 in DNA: TGTGCCACCAGCACGGGGACAGGTAATCTTGGCTACACCTTC.

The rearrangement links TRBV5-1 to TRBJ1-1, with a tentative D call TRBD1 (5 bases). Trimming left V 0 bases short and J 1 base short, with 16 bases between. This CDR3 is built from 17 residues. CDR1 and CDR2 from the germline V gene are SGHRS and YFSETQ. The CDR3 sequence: CASSLATGAAGNTEAFF. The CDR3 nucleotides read TGCGCCAGCAGCTTGGCGACTGGGGCGGCTGGGAACACTGAAGCTTTCTTT.

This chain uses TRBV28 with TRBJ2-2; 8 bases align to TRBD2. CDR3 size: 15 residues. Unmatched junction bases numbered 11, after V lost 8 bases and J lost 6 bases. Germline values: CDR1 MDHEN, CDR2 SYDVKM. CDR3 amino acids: CASLPGTSGAGELFF. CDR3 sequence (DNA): TGTGCCAGCCTTCCCGGGACTAGTGGTGCCGGGGAGCTGTTTTTT.

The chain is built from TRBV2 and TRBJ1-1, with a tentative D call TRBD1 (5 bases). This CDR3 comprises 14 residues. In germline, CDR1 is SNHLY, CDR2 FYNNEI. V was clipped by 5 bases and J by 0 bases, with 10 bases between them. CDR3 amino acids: CASSPGRMNTEAFF. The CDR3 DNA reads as TGTGCCAGCAGTCCAGGGAGGATGAACACTGAAGCTTTCTTT.

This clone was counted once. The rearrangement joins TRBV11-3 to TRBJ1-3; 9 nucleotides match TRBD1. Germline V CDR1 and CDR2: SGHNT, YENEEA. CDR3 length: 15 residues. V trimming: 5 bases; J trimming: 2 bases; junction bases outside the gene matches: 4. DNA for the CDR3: TGTGCCAGCAGCCCGGGACAGGGAGCTGGAAACACCATATATTTT. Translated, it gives CASSPGQGAGNTIYF.

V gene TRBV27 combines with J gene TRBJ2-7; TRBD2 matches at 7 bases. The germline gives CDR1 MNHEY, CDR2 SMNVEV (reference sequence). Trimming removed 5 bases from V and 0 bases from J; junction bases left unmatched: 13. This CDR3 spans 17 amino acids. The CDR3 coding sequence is TGTGCCAGCAGTACCTTTCGGGGTAAGCGGGGCTCCTACGAGCAGTACTTC. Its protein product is CASSTFRGKRGSYEQYF.

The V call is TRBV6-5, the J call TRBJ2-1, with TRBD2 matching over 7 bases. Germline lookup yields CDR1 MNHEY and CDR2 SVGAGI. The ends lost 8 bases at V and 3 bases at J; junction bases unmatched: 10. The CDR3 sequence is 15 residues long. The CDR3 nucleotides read TGTGCCAGCGGGTCTCAGCGGGGAGACTACAATGAGCAGTTCTTC. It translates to CASGSQRGDYNEQFF.

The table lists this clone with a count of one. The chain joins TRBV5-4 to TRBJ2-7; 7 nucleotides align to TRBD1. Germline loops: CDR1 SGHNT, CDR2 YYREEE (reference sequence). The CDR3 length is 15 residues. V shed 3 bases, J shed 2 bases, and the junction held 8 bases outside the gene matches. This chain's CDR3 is CASSYDRVGTYEQYF. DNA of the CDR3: TGTGCCAGCAGCTACGACAGGGTAGGCACCTACGAGCAGTACTTC.

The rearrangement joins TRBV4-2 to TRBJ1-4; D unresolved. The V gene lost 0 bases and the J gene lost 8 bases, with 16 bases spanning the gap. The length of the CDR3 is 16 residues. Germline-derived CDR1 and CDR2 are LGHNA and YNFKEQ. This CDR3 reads CASSQDWRERGEKLFF. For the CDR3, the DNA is TGTGCCAGCAGCCAAGATTGGCGGGAAAGAGGCGAAAAACTGTTTTTT.

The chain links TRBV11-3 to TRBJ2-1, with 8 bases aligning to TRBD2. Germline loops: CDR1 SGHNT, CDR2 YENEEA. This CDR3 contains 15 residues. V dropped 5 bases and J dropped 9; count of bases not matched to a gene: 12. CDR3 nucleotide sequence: TGTGCCAGCAGCCCGCAGGGGCTAGCGGGTGGTGAGCAGTTCTTC. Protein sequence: CASSPQGLAGGEQFF.

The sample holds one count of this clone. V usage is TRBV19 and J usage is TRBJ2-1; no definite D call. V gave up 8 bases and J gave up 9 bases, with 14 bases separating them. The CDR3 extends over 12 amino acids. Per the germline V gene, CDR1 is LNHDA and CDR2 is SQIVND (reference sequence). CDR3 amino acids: CASLGEAPEQFF. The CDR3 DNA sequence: TGTGCCAGTTTAGGCGAGGCACCTGAGCAGTTCTTC.

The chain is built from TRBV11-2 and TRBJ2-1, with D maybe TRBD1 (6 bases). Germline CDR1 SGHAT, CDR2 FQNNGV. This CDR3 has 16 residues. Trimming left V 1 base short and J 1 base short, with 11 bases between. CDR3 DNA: TGTGCCAGCAGCTTAGTTGTCGGACAGTCCTACAATGAGCAGTTCTTC. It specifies CASSLVVGQSYNEQFF.

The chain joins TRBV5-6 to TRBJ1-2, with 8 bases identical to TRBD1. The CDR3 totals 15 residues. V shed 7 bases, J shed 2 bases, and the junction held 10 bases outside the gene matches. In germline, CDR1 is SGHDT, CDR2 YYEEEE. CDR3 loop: CASSQLDRGNYGYTF. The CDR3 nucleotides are TGTGCCAGCTCTCAACTAGACAGGGGAAACTATGGCTACACCTTC.

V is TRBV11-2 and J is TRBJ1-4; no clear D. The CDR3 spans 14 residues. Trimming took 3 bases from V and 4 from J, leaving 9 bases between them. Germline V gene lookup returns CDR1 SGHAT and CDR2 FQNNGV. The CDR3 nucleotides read TGTGCCAGCAGCTTCGTTCCGGGTAATGAAAAACTGTTTTTT. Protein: CASSFVPGNEKLFF.

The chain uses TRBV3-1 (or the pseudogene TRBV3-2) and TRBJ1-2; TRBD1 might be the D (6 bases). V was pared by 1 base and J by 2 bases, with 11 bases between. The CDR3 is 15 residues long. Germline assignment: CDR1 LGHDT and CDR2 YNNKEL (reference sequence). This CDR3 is CASSQAVTGNYGYTF. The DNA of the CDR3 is TGTGCCAGCAGCCAAGCGGTAACAGGGAACTATGGCTACACCTTC.

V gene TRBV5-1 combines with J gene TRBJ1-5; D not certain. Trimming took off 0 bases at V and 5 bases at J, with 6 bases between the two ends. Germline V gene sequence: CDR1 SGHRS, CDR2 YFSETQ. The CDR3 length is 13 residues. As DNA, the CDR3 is TGCGCCAGCAGCTTGGGGCCTCATCAGCCCCAGCATTTT. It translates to CASSLGPHQPQHF.

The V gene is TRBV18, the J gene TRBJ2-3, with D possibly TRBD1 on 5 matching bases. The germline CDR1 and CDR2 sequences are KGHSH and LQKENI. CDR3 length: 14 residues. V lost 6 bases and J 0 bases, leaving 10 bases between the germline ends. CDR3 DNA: TGTGCCAGCTCTCCGACAGCGAGCACAGATACGCAGTATTTT. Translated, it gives CASSPTASTDTQYF.

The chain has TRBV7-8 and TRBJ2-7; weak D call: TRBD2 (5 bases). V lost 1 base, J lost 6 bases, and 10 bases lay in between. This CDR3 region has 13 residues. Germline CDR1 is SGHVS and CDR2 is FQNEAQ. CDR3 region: CASSLDGNGEQYF. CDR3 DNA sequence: TGTGCCAGCAGCTTAGACGGGAACGGCGAGCAGTACTTC.